This T cell receptor beta chain is from a study of cytomegalovirus exposure and HLA in healthy donors. This CDR3 has 15 amino acids. V dropped 2 bases and J dropped 9; count of bases not matched to a gene: 5. Germline V gene sequence: CDR1 SEHNR, CDR2 FQNEAQ (reference sequence). This clone was seen a few times. Its cognate antigen is unknown. PCR used 60 Vbeta primers and 13 Jbeta primers. The table came from immunoSEQ multiplex PCR; TCRdb's copy has only in-frame clones and leaves some out. The sample records 130,000 or so clones, 8.5% to 10% being singletons. Study-level results: While the bulk of TCR sequences proved rare, some public TCRs turned up in many donors.

The clonotype originates from a man aged 35-49 years in good health and CMV-seronegative. V is TRBV7-9 and J is TRBJ2-1; 12 bases map to TRBD1. Source material: PBMCs. The CDR3 loop is CASSLSGQGAVEQFF. CDR3 nucleotides: TGTGCCAGCAGCTTATCGGGACAGGGGGCCGTTGAGCAGTTCTTC. The variable domain in full, with the rest retrieved from reference TRBV7-9 and TRBJ2-1, is DTGVSQNPRHKITKRGQNVTFRCDPISEHNRLYWYRQTLGQGPEFLTYFQNEAQLEKSRLLSDRFSAERPKGSFSTLEIQRTEQGDSAMYLCASSLSGQGAVEQFFGPGTRLTVL.